Reported below is one T cell receptor (beta chain). Its antigen is unknown. The sample holds no much larger clone one base away, and base qualities are not on file. Per the publication, the time point label means: cells obtained before transplantation from donor or recipient. CD3+CD4+ and CD3+CD8+ populations were FACS-sorted from unstimulated pre-transplant donor and recipient cells taken from spleen or lymph nodes. The protocol used for the library was the immunoSEQ multiplex PCR assay. In most patients, genomic DNA was isolated using the Qiagen DNeasy Blood and Tissue Kit and sent frozen to Adaptive Biotechnologies for TCR sequencing. High-throughput TCR-beta CDR3 sequencing of genomic DNA from most patients was performed by Adaptive Biotechnologies. As for the original processing: TCR sequencing data were retrieved from Adaptive's ImmunoSEQ software for around 19 patients, whereas three other patients were processed with MiXCR and VDJtools. To correct CD4 versus CD8 sorting errors, sequences present in both subsets at a frequency ratio below 5:1 were removed. CDR3 nucleotide sequences shared by donor and recipient were removed because the origin of these sequences could not be assigned. To count as alloreactive, a clone needed at least 2-fold expansion over unstimulated cells and a minimum CFSE-low frequency of 0.002% (template counts) or 0.001% (read counts). A clone was considered mappable if detected in the sequenced pre-transplant spleen, lymph node, or MLR CFSE-low populations of the donor or recipient. The cumulative frequency of alloreactive clones was calculated as a percentage of all sequences, weighted by copy number. TCRdb provides this immuneACCESS table in a form limited to in-frame rearrangements. Some clones are lacking; in checked studies, under half of them reflect an unresolved V gene, and why the rest are absent is not known. V and J calls plus clone size are reproduced from that table; the DNA served to infer D and trimming. Recorded for this sample are 55,000 to 80,000 clones; more than 90% of them occurred a single time. Approximately 1.5% of the sample is held by the ten biggest clonotypes.

The data derive from a study of graft-versus-host responses after intestinal transplantation (dated by TCRdb to about 2021). Regarding the research as a whole: The transplants that recipients got were multivisceral, liver-intestinal, or isolated intestinal. Every recipient was given anti-thymocyte globulin induction, followed by around three years of maintenance tacrolimus and steroids. Graft-versus-host and host-versus-graft alloreactive T cell clones were tracked in the graft, circulation and bone marrow after intestinal transplantation using bulk TCR-beta CDR3 sequencing. To identify alloreactive clones, pre-transplant mixed lymphocyte reaction products were sequenced and compared with unstimulated pre-transplant donor and recipient T cells. The cohort enrolled fewer than 25 intestinal transplant recipients including one retransplant, and a few patients lacking pretransplant specimens were excluded. A peak of at least 4% donor T cells among recipient peripheral blood mononuclear cells was the definition used for donor T cell macrochimerism. Rather than being sequenced by the commercial service, samples from a few later patients were sequenced in-house on an Illumina MiSeq and processed with MiXCR.

The paper as a whole reports these results and caveats: GvH clones turned up in recipient bone marrow, with some appearing earlier in ileal mucosa or blood, a pattern consistent with an intestinal mucosal origin. In patients with donor T cell macrochimerism, the allografts had high GvH to HvG T cell clonal ratios. The relatively low number and heterogeneity of intestinal transplant patients limited the conclusions. Peak levels of circulating GvH clones were associated with declines in HvG clones early after transplant.

The specimen comprised unstimulated CD8+ T cells sorted from spleen or lymph node cells, sampled before transplant. The sequence derives from a human donor who was the organ donor for an intestinal transplant.

Here is the DNA: TGTGCCAGCAGTTTATGGACTAGCGGGAACACCGGGGAGCTGTTTTTT. This encodes CASSLWTSGNTGELFF. Recombination joined TRBV28 with TRBJ2-2; the junction holds 9 bases that match TRBD2. V and J are trimmed by 0 bases and 1 base, and the gene matches miss 0 bases of the junction. As encoded in the germline V gene, CDR1 is MDHEN while CDR2 is SYDVKM. Taken from cysteine to phenylalanine, the CDR3 has 16 residues. Kept here is only the CDR3 DNA, which spans 48 bases and is read in frame from base 1.